The clone carrying this T cell receptor (beta chain) was counted many times. This CDR3 is 14 amino acids long. Germline V CDR1 and CDR2: SGHDT, YYEEEE. Trimming shortened V by 1 base and J by 7 bases, and 14 bases separated the two germline ends. TCRdb fed the 5' RACE reads into MiXCR, producing one record per CDR3 protein. The sample holds just over 200,000 distinct CDR3 sequences, over 9% seen once. The sample originates from a study of T-cell memory formation after mild COVID-19. The sample comprised PBMCs or a T cell subset sorted from them (not recorded which). The chain couples TRBV5-6 to TRBJ1-1; D ambiguous. The sequence was collected from a man aged 18 to 30 who had mild COVID-19 (a few samples of this study predate the infection). Cell type and time point are not known. The CDR3 sequence: CASSLIWTYGEAFF. The CDR3, as DNA: TGTGCCAGCAGCTTGATTTGGACCTACGGTGAAGCTTTCTTT.